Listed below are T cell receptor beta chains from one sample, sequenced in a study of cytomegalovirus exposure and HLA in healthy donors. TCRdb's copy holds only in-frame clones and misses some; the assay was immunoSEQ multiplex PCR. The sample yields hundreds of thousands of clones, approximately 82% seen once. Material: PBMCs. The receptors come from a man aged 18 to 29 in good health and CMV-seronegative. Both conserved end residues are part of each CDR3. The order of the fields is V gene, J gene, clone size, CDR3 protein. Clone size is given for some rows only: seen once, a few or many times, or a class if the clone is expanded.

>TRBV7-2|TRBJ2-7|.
CASSLDQGLYEQYF
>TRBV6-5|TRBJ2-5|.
CASSYLAGGPGETQYF
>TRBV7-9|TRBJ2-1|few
CASSSLRGSSYNEQFF
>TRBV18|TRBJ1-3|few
CASSRGTGDGNTIYF
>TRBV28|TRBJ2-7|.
CASSPFPYEQYF
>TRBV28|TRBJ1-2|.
CASTLQGNHYTF
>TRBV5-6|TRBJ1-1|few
CASSLQSYTEAFF
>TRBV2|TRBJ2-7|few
CASSGQGAMYEQYF
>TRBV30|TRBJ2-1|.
CAWSGGWGVGDEQFF
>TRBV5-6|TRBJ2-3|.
CASSLVGAFGVTDTQYF
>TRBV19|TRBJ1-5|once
CASSAQGSNQPQHF
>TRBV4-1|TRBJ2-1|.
CASSALAGSEQFF
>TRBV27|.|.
CASRDRDRSYEQYF
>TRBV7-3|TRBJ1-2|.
CASSYDRGNGYTF